This T cell receptor (beta chain) originates from a study of OX40 agonist ivuxolimab in advanced cancers. Study details: The treatment was a fully human IgG2 OX40 agonist, ivuxolimab. Three patients, one with hepatocellular carcinoma and two with cutaneous melanoma, responded partially. Study-wide findings and caveats: Dose levels from 0.1 to 3.0 mg/kg saw CD4+ and CD8+ blood T cells expand clonally by week 6.

The germline gives CDR1 GTSNPN, CDR2 SVGIG (reference sequence). With 5 bases removed from V and 0 bases from J, the gap between germline ends came to 7 bases. This CDR3 is built from 12 residues. Regarding this clone: What it recognizes is unknown.

Repertoires were generated with immunoSEQ multiplex PCR, while TCRdb's copy carries only in-frame clones and drops some. Of 75,000 to 100,000 clones listed, 70% to 90% are singletons. The chain is built from TRBV30 and TRBJ1-1; D not certain. The source is an adult with an advanced solid tumor such as melanoma, head and neck, liver or kidney cancer. This sample comprised CD4+ or CD8+ T cells sorted from blood, obtained in a trial of the OX40 agonist ivuxolimab. This CDR3 reads CAWFRMNTEAFF. The CDR3 DNA is TGTGCCTGGTTCAGAATGAACACTGAAGCTTTCTTT.